These 7 T cell receptor beta chains were all obtained from the same sample, sequenced in a study of response to subunit inactivated influenza vaccine. TCRdb redid the calling of the RT-PCR reads with MiXCR, one entry per CDR3 protein. The sample shows about 240,000 distinct CDR3 sequences, over 9% of them seen only once. The sequences come from non-naive T cells sorted from PBMCs, collected approximately 15 days before vaccination. All receptors derive from a man aged 45 to 65 who received an inactivated influenza vaccine.

This clonotype was detected a few times. This chain links TRBV3-1 with TRBJ1-2; unclear D gene. CDR1 and CDR2 from the germline V gene are LGHDT and YNNKEL (reference sequence). The CDR3 runs 13 residues. The V end was cut by 1 base, the J end by 4 bases, with 7 bases between. The CDR3 nucleotides are TGTGCCAGCAGCCAAGGAGGTATCTATGGCTACACCTTC. It codes for CASSQGGIYGYTF.

The chain has TRBV2 and TRBJ2-7; TRBD2 agrees at 8 bases. Trimming took 7 bases from V and 7 from J; bases not matched to a gene: 9. Germline lookup yields CDR1 SNHLY and CDR2 FYNNEI. The CDR3 contains 13 residues. CDR3 protein: CASKPGTSKEQYF. CDR3 bases: TGTGCCAGCAAGCCCGGGACTAGTAAGGAGCAGTACTTC.

This rearrangement joins TRBV6-2 or TRBV6-3 to TRBJ2-3, with 8 bases lining up with TRBD1. V lost 6 bases and J lost 2; bases outside the gene matches: 10. Per germline, CDR1 MNHEY and CDR2 SVGEGT. The CDR3 sequence is 16 residues long. Here the CDR3 reads CASRARTGGITDTQYF. CDR3 nucleotide sequence: TGTGCCAGCAGGGCCCGAACAGGGGGTATCACAGATACGCAGTATTTT.

The sample holds a few counts of this clonotype. V and J are TRBV30 and TRBJ2-5, with a tentative D call TRBD2 (5 bases). V lost 4 bases and J lost 0, with 9 bases in between. The CDR3 consists of 13 residues. Germline V gene lookup returns CDR1 GTSNPN and CDR2 SVGIG (reference sequence). CDR3 DNA: TGTGCCTGGAAGAAGCGGTACCAAGAGACCCAGTACTTC. The encoded protein is CAWKKRYQETQYF.

In this sample, this clonotype turned up a few times. This chain joins TRBV6-2 or TRBV6-3 and TRBJ2-6; D might be TRBD2 (6 bases). The CDR3 has 18 residues. V dropped 2 bases and J dropped 2 bases, with 16 bases sitting between them. Germline CDR1 and CDR2: MNHEY and SVGEGT. The CDR3 DNA sequence: TGTGCCAGCAGTTACGAGACTAGTTTGCGGGCTGGGGCCAACGTCCTGACTTTC. Its protein product is CASSYETSLRAGANVLTF.

This clonotype was observed a handful of times. V is TRBV2 and J is TRBJ2-3, with TRBD1 matching 8 bases. J lost 4 bases, V lost 4 bases, and 4 bases had no gene match. This CDR3 is built from 14 residues. Per germline, CDR1 SNHLY and CDR2 FYNNEI. The CDR3 DNA follows: TGTGCCAGCAGTGCCGACAGGGGCTCAGATACGCAGTATTTT. The encoded protein is CASSADRGSDTQYF.

This CDR3 is CATSVGPQAFF. The CDR3 DNA sequence: TGTGCCACCAGCGTGGGGCCACAAGCTTTCTTT. This chain links TRBV15 with TRBJ1-1, with D perhaps TRBD1 (5 bases). This CDR3 has 11 residues. Looked up from germline, CDR1 is LNHNV and CDR2 is YYDKDF (reference sequence). The ends were cut back, 5 bases at V and 9 bases at J, with 10 bases in the middle.